This TCR beta chain derives from a study of control samples from healthy donors and cancer patients. Trimming took 6 bases from V and 3 from J; bases not matched to a gene: 7. The CDR3 has 15 amino acids. Germline-derived CDR1 and CDR2 are MNHEY and SVGAGI. Produced via immunoSEQ multiplex PCR; TCRdb's table is partial and in-frame only. The table shows some 79,000 clones, with over 75% occurring only once. This sequence was found in a woman aged 50 to 60 in good health. Sequencing used blood. The chain joins TRBV6-5 to TRBJ1-5, with TRBD1 matching over 8 bases. The CDR3 nucleotides read TGTGCCAGCAGACAACGACAGGGGAACAATCAGCCCCAGCATTTT. Translated, it gives CASRQRQGNNQPQHF.